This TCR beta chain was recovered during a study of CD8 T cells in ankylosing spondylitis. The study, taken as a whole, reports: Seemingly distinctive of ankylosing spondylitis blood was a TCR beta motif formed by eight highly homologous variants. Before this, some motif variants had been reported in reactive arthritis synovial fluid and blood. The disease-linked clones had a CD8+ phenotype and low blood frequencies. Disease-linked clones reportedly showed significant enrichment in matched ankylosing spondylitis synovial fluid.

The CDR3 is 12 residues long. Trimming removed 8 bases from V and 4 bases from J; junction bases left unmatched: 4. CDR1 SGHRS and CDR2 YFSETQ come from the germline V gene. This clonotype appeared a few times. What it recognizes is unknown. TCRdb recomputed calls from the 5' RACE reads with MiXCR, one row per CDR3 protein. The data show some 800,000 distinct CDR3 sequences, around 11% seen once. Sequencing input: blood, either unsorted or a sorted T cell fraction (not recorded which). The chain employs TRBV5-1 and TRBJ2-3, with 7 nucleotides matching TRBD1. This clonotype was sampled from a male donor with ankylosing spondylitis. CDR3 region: CASHRGPDTQYF. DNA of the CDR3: TGCGCCAGTCACAGGGGACCAGATACGCAGTATTTT.